One sample yielded the 25 T cell receptor beta chains listed below, sequenced in a study of blood T cells in healthy people across ages (dated by TCRdb to the mid-2010s). Receptor libraries were prepared by 5' RACE. For sequencing, an Illumina HiSeq 2500 was employed. A second PCR of roughly 7 to 11 cycles was run with a J-beta primer mix and a sample-barcoded 5' primer. In TCRdb, the public reads were trimmed at Q25 with fastp and aligned with MiXCR, with productive beta chains retained. Each record represents a unique CDR3 protein, reported with the most common genes and DNA among its rows. Here the sample has some 940,000 distinct CDR3 sequences; 29% occur a single time. Together, the top ten hold 10% to 13% of the sample. The data also belong to a second study, concerning T cells of mothers and their children.

What was sequenced was blood. All receptors come from a woman in her 40s in good health.

As for this clonotype: One end of the junction fails to match germline, which may point to a read error. The V call is TRBV7-2, the J call TRBJ2-3; 9 bases fit TRBD1. This CDR3 comprises 13 residues. Germline V lookup: CDR1 SGHTA, CDR2 FQGNSA. The CDR3 bases are TGTGCCTGCAGCCTGGACAGGGGCTATACGCAGTATTTT. Protein: CACSLDRGYTQYF. Looking up the rest from reference TRBV7-2 and TRBJ2-3 gives the full variable domain: GAGVSQSPSNKVTEKGKDVELRCDPISGHTALYWYRQSLGQGLEFLIYFQGNSAPDKSGLPSDRFSAERTGGSVSTLTIQRTQQEDSAVYLCACSLDRGYTQYFGPGTRLTVL.

The chain is built from TRBV25-1 and TRBJ1-2; TRBD1 aligns across 7 bases. With V trimmed by 10 bases and J by 0 bases, 8 bases remained unmatched. The CDR3 length is 14 residues. CDR1 is MGHDK, CDR2 SYGVNS, per germline. CDR3 region: CATNRDSSNYGYTF. Here the CDR3 DNA reads TGTGCCACCAACAGGGACAGTTCTAACTATGGCTACACCTTC.

The chain combines TRBV3-1 with TRBJ2-7; 7 bases map to TRBD1. Trimming at V came to 8 bases and at J to 5 bases, leaving 9 bases not matched to a gene. CDR3 length: 13 amino acids. Germline CDR1 reads LGHDT; CDR2 reads YNNKEL (reference sequence). CDR3 DNA sequence: TGTGCCAGCCGATCCTCCACAGGGGACGAGCAGTACTTC. Protein sequence: CASRSSTGDEQYF.

The CDR3 nucleotides read TGTGCCAGCAGCTTAGGGACTTTGGGGCCCCTCCACTTT. It codes for CASSLGTLGPLHF. This chain links TRBV7-9 with TRBJ1-6, with D unclear. The length of the CDR3 is 13 residues. The germline gives CDR1 SEHNR, CDR2 FQNEAQ (reference sequence). V lost 1 base to trimming and J lost 13 bases, with 11 bases between them.

This clonotype appeared many times. The V and J genes are TRBV10-3 and TRBJ2-1, with 8 positions matching TRBD1. The V gene end was trimmed by 3 bases and the J gene end by 8 bases; junction bases not matched to a gene: 9. CDR1 ENHRY and CDR2 SYGVKD come from the germline V gene. This CDR3 has 15 amino acids. The CDR3 protein is CAISDPNRTGYEQFF. CDR3 nucleotide sequence: TGTGCCATCAGTGACCCCAATCGGACAGGGTATGAGCAGTTCTTC.

This clonotype was counted at least ten times. The chain employs TRBV7-8 and TRBJ2-5; D gene uncertain. Trimming took 5 bases from V and 5 from J, leaving 12 bases between them. The length of the CDR3 is 13 residues. Germline lookup yields CDR1 SGHVS and CDR2 FQNEAQ. CDR3 nucleotides: TGTGCCAGCAGCCGCTTGTTCCGGGAGACCCAGTACTTC. This translates into CASSRLFRETQYF.

The chain links TRBV5-8 to TRBJ1-2; no clear D. CDR1 and CDR2 from the germline V gene are SGHTS and YDEGEE. This CDR3 has 15 amino acids. The V end was cut by 2 bases, the J end by 2 bases, with 13 bases between. The CDR3 loop reads CASSLVWQTNYGYTF. CDR3 bases: TGTGCCAGCAGCTTAGTATGGCAGACCAACTATGGCTACACCTTC.

On this clonotype: This may stem from a read error, because a much larger clone lies one nucleotide away. The chain recombines TRBV5-1 with TRBJ2-1; D could derive from TRBD1 or TRBD2 (7 bases each). V shed 0 bases and J shed 10 bases, with 23 bases lying between them. Germline assignment: CDR1 SGHRS and CDR2 YFSETQ. This CDR3 is built from 17 residues. CDR3 sequence: CASSLGQGGLRDYEQFF. The CDR3 coding sequence is TGCGCCAGCAGCTTGGGACAGGGAGGACTAAGGGACTACGAGCAGTTCTTC.

This clonotype was recorded a few times. V gene TRBV27 combines with J gene TRBJ1-2, with 7 bases identical to TRBD1. This CDR3 region has 13 residues. Germline trimming cut 6 bases from V and 6 bases from J; bases unmatched to any gene: 7. Germline V CDR1 and CDR2: MNHEY, SMNVEV (reference sequence). Here the CDR3 reads CASSAGGFNGYTF. Written as DNA, the CDR3 is TGTGCCAGCAGCGCAGGGGGGTTCAATGGCTACACCTTC.

DNA of the CDR3: TGTGCCAGCAGAATTTGGGGCGGGGGGATACAAGAGACCCAGTACTTC. Its translation is CASRIWGGGIQETQYF. V gene TRBV27 combines with J gene TRBJ2-5; 8 bases map to TRBD2. The CDR3 runs 16 residues. Trimming removed 6 bases from V and 2 bases from J; junction bases left unmatched: 11. Germline values: CDR1 MNHEY, CDR2 SMNVEV (reference sequence).

This clonotype was counted between two and nine times. The V call is TRBV20-1, the J call TRBJ2-1, with D perhaps TRBD1 (6 bases). Germline V gives CDR1 DFQATT, CDR2 SNEGSKA (reference sequence). The V and J ends lost 0 bases and 5 bases respectively, with 14 bases between them. The CDR3 is 15 residues long. CDR3 nucleotides: TGCAGTGCTAGAGAGTTATCGGACAGCAACAATGAGCAGTTCTTC. Amino acid sequence: CSARELSDSNNEQFF.

The chain combines TRBV28 with TRBJ2-2; 11 bases agree with TRBD1. Germline loops: CDR1 MDHEN, CDR2 SYDVKM. After removal of 3 bases from V and 5 bases from J, the junction contained 8 bases not matched to a gene. The CDR3 runs to 17 residues. As DNA, the CDR3 is TGTGCCAGCAGTTTGCTACCGGGACAGGGGGTAACCGGGGAGCTGTTTTTT. Translating gives CASSLLPGQGVTGELFF.

The chain carries TRBV28 and TRBJ1-3; D call uncertain. The CDR3 is 17 amino acids. The germline CDR1 and CDR2 sequences are MDHEN and SYDVKM. The germline V and J ends were trimmed by 8 bases and 0 bases, with 20 bases remaining between them. The CDR3 DNA follows: TGTGCCAGCGGTCTCTTTGAGACCCGGCACTCTGGAAACACCATATATTTT. Translating gives CASGLFETRHSGNTIYF. Looking up the rest from reference TRBV28 and TRBJ1-3 gives the full variable domain: DVKVTQSSRYLVKRTGEKVFLECVQDMDHENMFWYRQDPGLGLRLIYFSYDVKMKEKGDIPEGYSVSREKKERFSLILESASTNQTSMYLCASGLFETRHSGNTIYFGEGSWLTVV.

This clonotype was picked up a small number of times. A single base separates this from a much larger clone, so it may be a read error. The genes are TRBV7-8 and TRBJ2-5, with 7 nucleotides matching TRBD1. The last part of the DNA fits TRBJ2-7 better; the J call may be wrong. The CDR3 has 15 amino acids. Germline V gene data show CDR1 as SGHVS and CDR2 as FQNEAQ. The CDR3 here is CASILMLTGFFEQYF. In DNA, the CDR3 is TGTGCCAGCATCTTAATGTTGACAGGGTTTTTCGAGCAGTACTTC.

The sample holds many counts of this clonotype. The DNA of the CDR3 is TGTGCCAGCAGCGCCGGGACAGGGCGCGTCGTTGGGGACATTCAGTACTTC. This sequence encodes CASSAGTGRVVGDIQYF. This chain uses TRBV9 with TRBJ2-4, with TRBD1 matching 9 bases. The length of the CDR3 is 17 residues. V gave up 3 bases and J gave up 8 bases; unmatched junction bases: 15. CDR1 and CDR2 (germline): SGDLS, YYNGEE.

This sequence joins TRBV20-1 and TRBJ1-6; the match to TRBD1 covers 7 bases. Germline lookup yields CDR1 DFQATT and CDR2 SNEGSKA (reference sequence). Trimming at V came to 7 bases and at J to 1 base, leaving 7 bases not matched to a gene. The CDR3 runs to 15 residues. CDR3 region: CSVSPGGSYNSPLHF. The CDR3 DNA follows: TGCAGTGTTAGTCCAGGGGGGTCCTATAATTCACCCCTCCACTTT.

This clonotype was seen only a few times. V and J are TRBV7-2 and TRBJ1-1; D is possibly TRBD1 (5 bases). Germline loops: CDR1 SGHTA, CDR2 FQGNSA. The CDR3 has 15 residues. V gave up 1 base and J gave up 1 base, with 10 bases separating them. For the CDR3, the DNA is TGTGCCAGCAGCTTAGTGGGCAGGGCGAACACTGAAGCTTTCTTT. This translates into CASSLVGRANTEAFF.

The chain is built from TRBV5-6 and TRBJ2-3, with 14 bases lining up with TRBD2. The CDR3 consists of 19 residues. Per the germline V gene, CDR1 is SGHDT and CDR2 is YYEEEE. With 2 bases clipped from V and 1 base from J, the junction kept 9 bases outside the gene matches. The CDR3 region is CASSFRLAGGRLGTDTQYF. The CDR3 coding sequence is TGTGCCAGCAGCTTTAGACTAGCGGGGGGGCGGTTGGGCACAGATACGCAGTATTTT.

The CDR3 spells CASSFLGTESSPLHF. The CDR3 nucleotides are TGTGCCAGCAGCTTTCTCGGGACAGAATCGTCACCCCTCCACTTT. The chain is built from TRBV7-9 and TRBJ1-6, with 7 bases that match TRBD1. Germline V lookup: CDR1 SEHNR, CDR2 FQNEAQ (reference sequence). CDR3 length equals 15 residues. With 3 bases clipped from V and 10 bases from J, the junction kept 9 bases outside the gene matches.

Remarks on this clonotype: Since a much larger clone is just one base distant, this may be a read error. The rearrangement links TRBV25-1 to TRBJ1-2; TRBD1 matches 7 bases. Germline V gene lookup returns CDR1 MGHDK and CDR2 SYGVNS. The CDR3 covers 17 residues. V lost 0 bases to trimming and J lost 6 bases; unmatched junction nucleotides: 13. The CDR3 sequence: CASSEYSGGRQGDGYTF. CDR3 DNA sequence: TGTGCCAGCAGTGAATATAGCGGTGGAAGGCAGGGGGATGGCTACACCTTC.

Only a few counts were recorded for this clonotype. The chain recombines TRBV19 with TRBJ2-5; 8 positions match TRBD2. CDR3 length equals 16 residues. Germline values: CDR1 LNHDA, CDR2 SQIVND (reference sequence). V trimming: 6 bases; J trimming: 5 bases; junction bases outside the gene matches: 14. CDR3: CASSPKGIAGTETQYF. CDR3 bases: TGTGCCAGTAGCCCCAAGGGGATAGCGGGGACCGAGACCCAGTACTTC. Variable domain in full (rest from reference TRBV19 and TRBJ2-5): DGGITQSPKYLFRKEGQNVTLSCEQNLNHDAMYWYRQDPGQGLRLIYYSQIVNDFQKGDIAEGYSVSREKKESFPLTVTSAQKNPTAFYLCASSPKGIAGTETQYFGPGTRLLVL.

This clonotype was picked up many times. The chain uses TRBV28 and TRBJ2-6; D call uncertain. V shed 3 bases and J shed 0 bases, with 15 bases lying between them. Germline loops: CDR1 MDHEN, CDR2 SYDVKM. The CDR3 runs to 18 residues. The CDR3 nucleotides read TGTGCCAGCAGTTTTTCTTTCAGCCTATACTCTGGGGCCAACGTCCTGACTTTC. It encodes CASSFSFSLYSGANVLTF.

With regard to this clonotype: Just one base apart from a much larger clone, this may be a read error. Written as DNA, the CDR3 is TGTGCCAACAGCTCCCGGGATCTCTCTAAATACGAGCAGTACTTC. This sequence encodes CANSSRDLSKYEQYF. The chain has TRBV7-2 and TRBJ2-7; possibly TRBD2 for D (5 bases). This CDR3 comprises 15 residues. CDR1 and CDR2 from the germline V gene are SGHTA and FQGNSA. Complete variable domain (other parts from reference TRBV7-2 and TRBJ2-7): GAGVSQSPSNKVTEKGKDVELRCDPISGHTALYWYRQSLGQGLEFLIYFQGNSAPDKSGLPSDRFSAERTGGSVSTLTIQRTQQEDSAVYLCANSSRDLSKYEQYFGPGTRLTVT.

This clonotype was detected a few times. This chain links TRBV20-1 with TRBJ2-3, with 8 bases aligning to TRBD1. The CDR3 sequence is 17 residues long. Germline CDR1 DFQATT, CDR2 SNEGSKA (reference sequence). V lost 3 bases to trimming and J lost 1 base; unmatched junction nucleotides: 12. Here the CDR3 DNA reads TGCAGTGCTAGTCCCGGGACAGGTCGTTGGGGCACAGATACGCAGTATTTT. It translates to CSASPGTGRWGTDTQYF.

This clonotype has at least ten counts. Germline is not matched at one junction end, which may reflect a read error. The chain recombines TRBV6-6 with TRBJ2-4; D perhaps matches TRBD1 (7 bases). CDR1 and CDR2 (germline): MNHNY, SVGAGI (reference sequence). The CDR3 is 15 residues long. The CDR3: CASSFNRGGKNIQYF. The CDR3 DNA sequence: TGCGCCAGCAGCTTCAACAGGGGAGGCAAAAACATTCAGTACTTC.